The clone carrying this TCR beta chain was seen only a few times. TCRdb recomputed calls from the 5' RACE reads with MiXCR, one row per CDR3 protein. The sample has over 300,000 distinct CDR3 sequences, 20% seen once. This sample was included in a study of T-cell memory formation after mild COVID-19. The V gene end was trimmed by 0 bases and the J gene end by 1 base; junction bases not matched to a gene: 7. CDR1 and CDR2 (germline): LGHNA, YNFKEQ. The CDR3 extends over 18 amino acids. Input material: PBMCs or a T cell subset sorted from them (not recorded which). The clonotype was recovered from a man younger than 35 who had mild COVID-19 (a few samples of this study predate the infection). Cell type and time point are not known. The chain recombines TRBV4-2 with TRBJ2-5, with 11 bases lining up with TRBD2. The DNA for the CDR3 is TGTGCCAGCAGCCAAGATGCCACTAGCGGGGGCTTCCAAGAGACCCAGTACTTC. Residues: CASSQDATSGGFQETQYF.